This T cell receptor beta chain derives from a study of T cell changes during pregnancy in multiple sclerosis. Only in-frame clones appear in the TCRdb table, and some are missing; sequencing was by immunoSEQ multiplex PCR. The data show about 1,200 clones, 75% to 90% seen once. Sequencing was carried out using CD4+ T cells from PBMCs (not recorded whether the cells were cultured). This clonotype was sampled from a female patient with multiple sclerosis, enrolled in a pregnancy study. Some clones in this sample may be carry-over from other donors' samples.

The CDR3 nucleotides read TGTGCCTGGAGTGTAAGTCTAGGAAAGACTGAAGCTTTCTTT. Protein sequence: CAWSVSLGKTEAFF. This chain joins TRBV30 and TRBJ1-1; D is unclear. Germline V gene data show CDR1 as GTSNPN and CDR2 as SVGIG (reference sequence). Between the trimmed V and J ends, which lost 0 bases and 5 bases, there was a span of 13 bases. The CDR3 contains 14 residues.